Below, 8 T cell receptor beta chains from the same sample are listed, as sequenced in a study of response to subunit inactivated influenza vaccine. MiXCR, run by TCRdb on the RT-PCR reads, gives a single entry per CDR3 protein. Among more than 550,000 distinct CDR3 sequences listed, 10% to 15% were seen once. The specimen comprised PBMCs from blood, sampled on the day of vaccination. These receptors were taken from a man aged 50-59 years who received an inactivated influenza vaccine.

Only a few counts were recorded for this clonotype. The V and J genes are TRBV14 and TRBJ2-1; D not resolved. CDR3 length: 15 residues. Trimming removed 5 bases at V and 8 bases at J, with 19 bases between. Per the germline V gene, CDR1 is SGHDN and CDR2 is FVKESK. The CDR3 nucleotides read TGTGCCAGCAGCTATAGCCTTCCCGGAGTCGATGAGCAGTTCTTC. Its protein is CASSYSLPGVDEQFF.

The table lists this clonotype with many counts. A much larger clone sits a single nucleotide away, making a read error possible. The genes are TRBV9 and TRBJ2-2; D remains ambiguous. Trimming took off 1 base at V and 2 bases at J, with 0 bases between the two ends. The CDR3 length is 12 residues. Germline CDR1 is SGDLS and CDR2 is YYNGEE. CDR3 loop: CASSVNTGELFF. In DNA, the CDR3 is TGTGCCAGCAGCGTAAACACCGGGGAGCTGTTTTTT.

The chain has TRBV18 and TRBJ1-2; 10 bases map to TRBD1. The trim removed 3 bases at V and 4 bases at J, leaving 5 bases unmatched. This CDR3 is 15 amino acids long. Germline V gene sequence: CDR1 KGHSH, CDR2 LQKENI. CDR3 amino acids: CASSPDRGILYGYTF. CDR3 nucleotides: TGTGCCAGCTCACCGGACAGGGGGATCCTCTATGGCTACACCTTC.

This clonotype was detected only once. This chain connects TRBV20-1 to TRBJ1-1, with 10 bases identical to TRBD1. The ends lost 6 bases at V and 4 bases at J; junction bases unmatched: 5. Germline V gene sequence: CDR1 DFQATT, CDR2 SNEGSKA (reference sequence). The CDR3 runs 13 residues. The CDR3 here is CSAPTGGGTEAFF. As DNA, the CDR3 is TGCAGTGCGCCGACAGGGGGCGGCACTGAAGCTTTCTTT.

This clonotype was observed a handful of times. The chain combines TRBV10-3 with TRBJ1-1; D call uncertain. Germline-derived CDR1 and CDR2 are ENHRY and SYGVKD. Trimming took off 3 bases at V and 1 base at J, with 12 bases between the two ends. There are 15 residues in the CDR3. This CDR3 is CAISDLSEGNTEAFF. CDR3 bases: TGTGCCATCAGTGACTTAAGTGAGGGGAACACTGAAGCTTTCTTT.

This clonotype was seen repeatedly, ten times or more. The J gene is TRBJ1-4, the V gene TRBV10-3; D unclear. V lost 6 bases and J lost 4, with 6 bases in between. CDR1 ENHRY and CDR2 SYGVKD come from the germline V gene. This CDR3 has 12 residues. Written as DNA, the CDR3 is TGTGCCATCAGCCAGAATAATGAAAAACTGTTTTTT. Its translation is CAISQNNEKLFF.

This clonotype was seen at least ten times. The V gene is TRBV9, the J gene TRBJ1-4; TRBD1 aligns across 8 bases. The CDR3 has 12 residues. CDR1 is SGDLS, CDR2 YYNGEE, per germline. Trimming at V came to 3 bases and at J to 13 bases, leaving 5 bases not matched to a gene. Here the CDR3 reads CASSGGQGRLFF. For the CDR3, the DNA is TGTGCCAGCAGCGGCGGACAGGGCCGACTGTTTTTT.

This clonotype showed up many times. The chain has TRBV12-3 or TRBV12-4 and TRBJ2-3; TRBD1 or TRBD2 may be the D gene (5 bases each). The ends were cut back, 6 bases at V and 5 bases at J, with 15 bases in the middle. The CDR3 length is 14 residues. The CDR3 is CASRSEGLGDTQYF. CDR3 DNA sequence: TGTGCCAGCAGATCCGAGGGGTTGGGAGATACGCAGTATTTT.